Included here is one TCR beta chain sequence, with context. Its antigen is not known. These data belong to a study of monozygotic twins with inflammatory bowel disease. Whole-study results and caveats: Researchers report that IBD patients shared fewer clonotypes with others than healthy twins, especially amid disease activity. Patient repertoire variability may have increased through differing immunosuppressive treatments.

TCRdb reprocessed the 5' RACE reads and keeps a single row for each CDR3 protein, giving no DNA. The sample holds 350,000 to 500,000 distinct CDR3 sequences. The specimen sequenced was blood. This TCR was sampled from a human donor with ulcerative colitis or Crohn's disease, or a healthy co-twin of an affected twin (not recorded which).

CDR3 in amino acids: CASATSATYNEQFF. The V call is TRBV7-9, the J call TRBJ2-1. CDR1 is SEHNR and CDR2 is FQNEAQ in the germline V gene (reference sequence). This CDR3 spans 14 amino acids.